The 14 T cell receptor beta chains in this list originate from one sample, sequenced in a study of blood T cell repertoires in COVID-19. Sequenced by immunoSEQ multiplex PCR; TCRdb stores in-frame clones only, minus some. This table has 200,000 to 250,000 clones, roughly 80% appearing once. The sequenced material came from peripheral blood. These receptors all stem from a human donor in a cohort sampled during active COVID-19.

The chain is built from TRBV3-1 (or the pseudogene TRBV3-2) and TRBJ1-1; possible D gene TRBD1, 6 bases. V dropped 2 bases and J dropped 6 bases, with 16 bases sitting between them. This CDR3 has 15 residues. Germline V CDR1 and CDR2: LGHDT, YNNKEL (reference sequence). The CDR3, as DNA: TGTGCCAGCAGCCAACGGACAGCCAAGGAGTCTGAAGCTTTCTTT. This gives the protein CASSQRTAKESEAFF.

The chain employs TRBV27 and TRBJ2-5; 11 bases are a match to TRBD2. V dropped 5 bases and J dropped 4; count of bases not matched to a gene: 9. Germline V gene data show CDR1 as MNHEY and CDR2 as SMNVEV (reference sequence). The CDR3 extends over 16 amino acids. The CDR3 sequence: CASSPRLAGKGETQYF. For the CDR3, the DNA is TGTGCCAGCAGTCCTCGACTAGCGGGAAAGGGAGAGACCCAGTACTTC.

V usage is TRBV3-1 (or the pseudogene TRBV3-2) and J usage is TRBJ2-3; the D is unclear. The CDR3 has 14 residues. The germline gives CDR1 LGHDT, CDR2 YNNKEL (reference sequence). V dropped 1 base and J dropped 6 bases, with 11 bases sitting between them. The CDR3 DNA is TGTGCCAGCAGCCAAGGGCATGTGAGGGATACGCAGTATTTT. It codes for CASSQGHVRDTQYF.

V gene TRBV14 combines with J gene TRBJ2-6; 9 bases agree with TRBD1. The V and J ends lost 4 bases and 3 bases, in that order; junction bases with no gene match: 13. Germline V gene data show CDR1 as SGHDN and CDR2 as FVKESK. There are 19 residues in the CDR3. DNA of the CDR3: TGTGCCAGCAGCCTCCGGACAGGGGCTCAGGGGTATGGGGCCAACGTCCTGACTTTC. It codes for CASSLRTGAQGYGANVLTF.

The chain couples TRBV11-2 to TRBJ1-1; TRBD1 aligns across 10 bases. The CDR3 consists of 16 residues. Germline V CDR1 and CDR2: SGHAT, FQNNGV. Trimming cost V 4 bases and J 4 bases; bases outside gene matches: 9. The CDR3 sequence is CASSSRTGGRSTEAFF. The CDR3 DNA reads TGTGCCAGCAGCTCGCGGACAGGGGGAAGGAGCACTGAAGCTTTCTTT.

This clone was counted once. The CDR3 DNA reads as TGTGCCACCGGACGACTAGCGGGAGGTGAGCAGTTCTTC. Its translation: CATGRLAGGEQFF. This sequence joins TRBV15 and TRBJ2-1; 13 nucleotides match TRBD2. Trimming removed 8 bases from V and 9 bases from J; junction bases left unmatched: 4. Germline values: CDR1 LNHNV, CDR2 YYDKDF (reference sequence). The CDR3 contains 13 residues.

The rearrangement joins TRBV19 to TRBJ1-1, with 11 nucleotides matching TRBD1. The CDR3 runs 14 residues. From germline, CDR1 is LNHDA and CDR2 SQIVND (reference sequence). V was clipped by 5 bases and J by 3 bases; unmatched bases: 2. DNA of the CDR3: TGTGCCAGTAGTCGGACAGGGGGCCACACTGAAGCTTTCTTT. Its translation is CASSRTGGHTEAFF.

The J gene is TRBJ2-7, the V gene TRBV5-1, with a weak D call TRBD2 (6 bases). Germline values: CDR1 SGHRS, CDR2 YFSETQ. Trimming stripped 3 bases from V and 0 bases from J, with 13 bases between. This CDR3 is built from 15 residues. The CDR3 region has the DNA TGCGCCAGCAGCTCCGGTGGTAGCGGCTCCTACGAGCAGTACTTC. Its translation: CASSSGGSGSYEQYF.

The chain recombines TRBV30 with TRBJ2-1, with 7 bases aligning to TRBD1. In germline, CDR1 is GTSNPN, CDR2 SVGIG (reference sequence). V shed 3 bases, J shed 2 bases, and the junction held 4 bases outside the gene matches. There are 14 residues in the CDR3. Written as DNA, the CDR3 is TGTGCCTGGAGCCGGGACAGTGCCTACAATGAGCAGTTCTTC. Its protein product is CAWSRDSAYNEQFF. The full variable domain, rest sourced from reference TRBV30 and TRBJ2-1, is SQTIHQWPATLVQPVGSPLSLECTVEGTSNPNLYWYRQAAGRGLQLLFYSVGIGQISSEVPQNLSASRPQDRQFILSSKKLLLSDSGFYLCAWSRDSAYNEQFFGPGTRLTVL.

The V call is TRBV30, the J call TRBJ2-7; tentative D call: TRBD1 (5 bases). Germline lookup yields CDR1 GTSNPN and CDR2 SVGIG (reference sequence). The CDR3 is 12 amino acids. Trimming pared 3 bases from V and 5 bases from J, leaving 11 bases between. The CDR3, as DNA: TGTGCCTGGAGCAACAGGCTCAACGAGCAGTACTTC. Protein sequence: CAWSNRLNEQYF.

The gene calls are TRBV7-9 and TRBJ2-1, with a weak D call TRBD1 (5 bases). This CDR3 has 16 amino acids. Between the trimmed V and J ends, which lost 1 base and 0 bases, there was a span of 10 bases. The germline gives CDR1 SEHNR, CDR2 FQNEAQ (reference sequence). CDR3 coding DNA: TGTGCCAGCAGCTTAGTCCTAGGGGTCTCCTACAATGAGCAGTTCTTC. This encodes CASSLVLGVSYNEQFF.

This chain connects TRBV6-5 to TRBJ2-7, with 11 positions matching TRBD1. This CDR3 has 15 amino acids. Trimming took 3 bases from V and 9 from J; bases not matched to a gene: 10. Germline V gives CDR1 MNHEY, CDR2 SVGAGI. The CDR3 nucleotides are TGTGCCAGCAGTTATAGGGGACAGGGGGGTGGGGGGCAGTACTTC. Encoded protein: CASSYRGQGGGGQYF.

CDR3 region: CASSYSTGARSYEQYF. The CDR3 nucleotides are TGTGCCAGCAGTTATTCGACAGGGGCCAGATCCTACGAGCAGTACTTC. The V call is TRBV27, the J call TRBJ2-7, with 8 positions matching TRBD1. The germline CDR1 and CDR2 sequences are MNHEY and SMNVEV (reference sequence). Trimming at V came to 4 bases and at J to 1 base, leaving 9 bases not matched to a gene. The CDR3 has 16 residues.

In its sample, this clone was seen a few times. The CDR3 DNA follows: TGTGCCAGCAGCAAGGACAGGGGGCCGGGCACTGAAGCTTTCTTT. Protein: CASSKDRGPGTEAFF. V usage is TRBV3-1 (or the pseudogene TRBV3-2) and J usage is TRBJ1-1; 11 positions agree with TRBD1. With 5 bases clipped from V and 4 bases from J, the junction kept 6 bases outside the gene matches. Germline CDR1 LGHDT, CDR2 YNNKEL (reference sequence). The CDR3 is 15 amino acids.